The sample holds many counts of the clone carrying this TCR beta chain. The data were obtained in a study of T cells after yellow fever vaccination. TCRdb analysed the 5' RACE reads with MiXCR anew, one entry per CDR3 protein. The sample lists 90,000 to 130,000 distinct CDR3 sequences, 8.4% seen once, with 25% in the top ten. The CDR3 has 14 amino acids. CDR1 SGHDT and CDR2 YYEEEE come from the germline V gene. V lost 0 bases, J lost 4 bases, and 2 bases stayed unmatched. This sequence originates from a man aged 30 to 45 who received the YFV17D yellow fever vaccine. Here the sequenced sample was CD8+ T cells sorted from PBMCs, taken 45 days after the yellow fever booster vaccination. The chain carries TRBV5-6 and TRBJ2-7; 9 bases fit TRBD2. The CDR3 DNA reads TGTGCCAGCAGCTTGGAGACTAGCGGATACGAGCAGTACTTC. It translates to CASSLETSGYEQYF.